This TCR beta chain stems from a study of vaccination and CD4 T cells after COVID-19. The CDR3 has 18 residues. The ends lost 1 base at V and 2 bases at J; junction bases unmatched: 12. Germline-derived CDR1 and CDR2 are MGHRA and YSYEKL. As for treatment: approximately nine-day PBMC culture with coronavirus spike peptide pools or control peptides (ViraFEST assay). Before the COVID-19 pandemic (2011-2018), CD4+ T cells were obtained from the unexposed donor. As for this clonotype: As yet, its antigen is unknown.

Sequence data for DNA of cultured CD4+ T cells were generated by the Oncomine TCR Beta short-read assay. After culture, CD4+ T cells served as the source for genomic DNA extraction. TCRdb re-derived calls from the PCR reads in MiXCR, one entry per CDR3 protein. The sample has 4,100 or so distinct CDR3 sequences; 29% are singletons. This TCR was recovered from a human donor in good health. The chain employs TRBV4-1 and TRBJ2-5, with 8 bases aligning to TRBD2. The sample taken for sequencing was CD4+ T cells from blood, cultured in vitro. This chain's CDR3 is CASSQGSFAGGSQETQYF. The CDR3 nucleotides read TGCGCCAGCAGCCAAGGGTCATTCGCGGGAGGCTCACAAGAGACCCAGTACTTC.